A selection of T cell receptor beta chains follows, all from one sample in a study of CD8 T cells in Susac syndrome. TCRdb analysed the immunoSEQ multiplex PCR reads with MiXCR anew, one entry per CDR3 protein. The sample consists of about 150,000 distinct CDR3 sequences, about 94% of them appearing once. The sample comprised CD4+ T cells from PBMCs. These receptors were obtained from a human donor with Susac syndrome. CDR3s leave out the opening cysteine and the closing phenylalanine or tryptophan. Fields, in order: V gene, clone size, J gene, CDR3 protein. Clone sizes are given selectively: once, few, many, or a class where the clone is expanded.

TRBV29-1	.	TRBJ2-1	SVVVGSSYNEQF
TRBV27	.	TRBJ2-3	ASSLSLLAGVGTQY
TRBV3-1	.	TRBJ2-5	ASSQGARETQY
TRBV19	.	TRBJ2-6	ASRSRGSGANVLT
TRBV6-2/TRBV6-3	.	TRBJ2-6	ASSYSLTGANVLT
TRBV5-1	few	TRBJ1-1	ASSLMGQGTEAF
TRBV12-3/TRBV12-4	.	TRBJ1-6	ASSSPRSPLH
TRBV20-1	.	TRBJ1-6	SARVSGDSPLH
TRBV14	.	TRBJ2-2	ASSTLGPGELF
TRBV20-1	.	TRBJ1-5	SASAGSFNQPQH
TRBV29-1	.	TRBJ2-1	SVEGGGGSYNEQF
TRBV9	.	TRBJ2-4	ASSVSLAGGPRY
TRBV12-3/TRBV12-4	.	TRBJ1-6	ASSLGGREIRSPLH
TRBV5-6	.	TRBJ2-1	ASSLVGRQNLNNEQF
TRBV6-5	.	TRBJ1-6	ASSYKPGQGLSPLH
TRBV11-2	.	TRBJ2-3	ASSSDRTDTQY
TRBV20-1	.	TRBJ2-3	SAPAHPGVLTDTQY
TRBV4-1	.	TRBJ2-1	ASSQGLAGGGYNEQF
TRBV3-1	.	TRBJ1-2	ASSQPQGYGYT
TRBV12-3/TRBV12-4	once	TRBJ2-5	ASRGNLQETQY
TRBV7-9	once	TRBJ1-5	ASSKNNQPQH
TRBV12-3/TRBV12-4	.	TRBJ2-4	ASSLDRGGDIQY
TRBV4-1	.	TRBJ2-7	ASSQDWTFYEQY
TRBV14	few	TRBJ2-3	ASSHGDTQY
TRBV6-5	.	TRBJ2-5	ASSPRLGEETQY
TRBV23-1	.	TRBJ2-3	ASSRGSTTSTDTQY
TRBV7-9	.	TRBJ1-3	ASSSEDGSKGNTIY
TRBV29-1	.	TRBJ2-1	SVATGGNEQF